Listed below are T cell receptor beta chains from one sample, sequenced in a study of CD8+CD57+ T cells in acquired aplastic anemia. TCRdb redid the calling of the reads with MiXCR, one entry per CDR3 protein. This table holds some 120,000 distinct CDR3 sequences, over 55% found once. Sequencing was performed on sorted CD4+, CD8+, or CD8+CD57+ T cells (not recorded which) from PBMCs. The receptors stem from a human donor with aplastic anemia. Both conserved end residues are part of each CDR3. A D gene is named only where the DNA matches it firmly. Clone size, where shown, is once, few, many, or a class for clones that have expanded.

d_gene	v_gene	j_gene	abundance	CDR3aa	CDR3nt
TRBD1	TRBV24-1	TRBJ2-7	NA	CATSDSGQVSSYEQYF	TGTGCCACCAGTGATTCCGGACAGGTTTCCTCCTACGAGCAGTACTTC
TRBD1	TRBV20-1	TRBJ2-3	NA	CSARDRRKGAGDTQYF	TGCAGTGCTAGAGATCGGAGGAAGGGGGCTGGGGATACGCAGTATTTT
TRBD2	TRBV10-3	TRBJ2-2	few	CAINGASGRTGELFF	TGTGCCATCAACGGTGCTAGCGGACGTACCGGGGAGCTGTTTTTT
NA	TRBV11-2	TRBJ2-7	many	CASSLLEGPWEQYF	TGTGCCAGCAGCTTATTGGAGGGCCCCTGGGAGCAGTACTTC
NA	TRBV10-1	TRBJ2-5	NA	CASSESAEQETQYF	TGCGCCAGCAGTGAGTCGGCAGAGCAAGAGACCCAGTACTTC
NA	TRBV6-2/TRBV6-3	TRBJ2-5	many	CASSYSLSKGEETQYF	TGTGCCAGCAGTTACTCGCTGTCGAAAGGGGAAGAGACCCAGTACTTC
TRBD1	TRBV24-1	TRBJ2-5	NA	CATSDPPTGGLGETQYF	TGTGCCACCAGTGATCCACCGACAGGGGGCTTGGGAGAGACCCAGTACTTC
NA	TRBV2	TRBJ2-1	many	CARNLLANEQFF	TGTGCCAGGAACCTCCTAGCTAATGAGCAGTTCTTC
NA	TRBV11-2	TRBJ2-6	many	CASSLGLNSKTF	TGTGCCAGCAGCTTAGGTCTAAACTCAAAGACTTTC
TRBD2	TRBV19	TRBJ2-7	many	CASSRLAGDYEQYF	TGTGCCAGTAGTCGCCTCGCGGGGGACTACGAGCAGTACTTC